This T cell receptor (beta chain) was recovered during a study of CD8 T cells in Susac syndrome. A quantity of about 0.5 to 1 ug RNA underwent reverse transcription using random hexamers. MiXCR was run by TCRdb on the immunoSEQ multiplex PCR reads, yielding one entry per CDR3 protein. Of some 150,000 distinct CDR3 sequences in the sample, around 96% were seen once. V shed 5 bases and J shed 8 bases, with 9 bases lying between them. The CDR3 is 12 amino acids. The germline V gene has CDR1 MDHEN and CDR2 SYDVKM. V and J are TRBV28 and TRBJ2-2; no firm D call. This clonotype originated in a human donor with multiple sclerosis. Sequences were obtained from CD8+ T cells from PBMCs. The chain's CDR3 is CASSPWTGELFF. CDR3 in DNA: TGTGCCAGCAGTCCATGGACGGGGGAGCTGTTTTTT.